The clone carrying this T cell receptor (beta chain) was detected only a few times. Antigen unknown. Reverse transcribing all isolated RNA meant expressed TCRB transcripts were sequenced. TCRdb's copy holds only in-frame clones and misses some; the assay was immunoSEQ multiplex PCR. The sample comprises roughly 500,000 clones, around 30% of which are singletons, and almost 0.065% rests with the top ten. These data belong to a study of beta chain features in type 1 diabetes. Turning to the study itself: Cell yields, gender and age were similar in healthy donors and patients.

Germline V gene data show CDR1 as SQVTM and CDR2 as ANQGSEA. The CDR3 runs to 14 residues. The ends were cut back, 2 bases at V and 6 bases at J, with 15 bases in the middle. General study findings and limits: Within the patient group, naive, central memory and Treg TCRB repertoires appeared more similar to each other than within healthy donors.

This receptor was taken from a man younger than 30 in good health. This chain links TRBV29-1 with TRBJ2-3; D is possibly TRBD2 (6 bases). Material for sequencing was naive CD4+ T cells from blood. The CDR3: CSVELPGAPDTQYF. In DNA form, the CDR3 reads TGCAGCGTTGAACTACCGGGAGCACCCGATACGCAGTATTTT.